The sequence of this T cell receptor (beta chain) was determined in a study of blood T cell repertoires in COVID-19. The CDR3 contains 16 residues. V gave up 2 bases and J gave up 0 bases, with 12 bases separating them. Per the germline V gene, CDR1 is SGHRS and CDR2 is YFSETQ. Sequencing was performed with immunoSEQ multiplex PCR; in TCRdb, only in-frame clones are kept and a portion is missing. The table lists roughly 400,000 clones, over 75% of them singletons. The sample consisted of PBMCs or T cells enriched from blood (not recorded which). The V call is TRBV5-1, the J call TRBJ1-5; D gene ambiguous. The sequence came from a woman between 18 and 29 years old who had been exposed to COVID-19. The CDR3 nucleotides are TGCGCCAGCAGCTTAGGAACAGACGATAGCAATCAGCCCCAGCATTTT. It specifies CASSLGTDDSNQPQHF.